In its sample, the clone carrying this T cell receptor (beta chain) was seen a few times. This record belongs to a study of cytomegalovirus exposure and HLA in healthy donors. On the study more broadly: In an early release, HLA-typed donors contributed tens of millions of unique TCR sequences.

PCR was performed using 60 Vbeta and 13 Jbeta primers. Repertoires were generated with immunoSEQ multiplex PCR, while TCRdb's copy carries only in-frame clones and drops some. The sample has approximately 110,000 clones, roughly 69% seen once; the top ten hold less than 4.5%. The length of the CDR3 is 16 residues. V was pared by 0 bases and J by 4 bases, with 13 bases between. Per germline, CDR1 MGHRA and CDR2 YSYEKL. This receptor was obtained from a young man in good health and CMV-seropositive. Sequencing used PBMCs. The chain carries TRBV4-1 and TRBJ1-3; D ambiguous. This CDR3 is CASSQDERMMGNTIYF. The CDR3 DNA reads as TGCGCCAGCAGCCAAGATGAGCGCATGATGGGAAACACCATATATTTT.